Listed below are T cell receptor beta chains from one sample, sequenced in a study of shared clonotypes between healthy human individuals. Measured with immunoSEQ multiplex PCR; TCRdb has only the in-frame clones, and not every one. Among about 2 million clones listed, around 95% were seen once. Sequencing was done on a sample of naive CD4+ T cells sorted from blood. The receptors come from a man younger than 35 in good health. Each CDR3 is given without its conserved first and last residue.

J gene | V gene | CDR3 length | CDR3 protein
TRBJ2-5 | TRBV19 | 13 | ASARGLAEQETQY
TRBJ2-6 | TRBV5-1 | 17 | ASSLEGSGPNSGANVLT
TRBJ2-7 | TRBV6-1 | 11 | ASSDQGSYEQY
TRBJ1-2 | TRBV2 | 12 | ASSVLQGAGGYT
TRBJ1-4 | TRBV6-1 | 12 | ASSEARVGEKLF
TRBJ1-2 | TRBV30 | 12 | AWSVSRVVYGYT
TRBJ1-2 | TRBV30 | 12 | AWSAMETTYGYT
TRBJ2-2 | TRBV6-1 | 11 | ASMDRDTGELF
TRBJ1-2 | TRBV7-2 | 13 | ASSLAGQGGYGYT
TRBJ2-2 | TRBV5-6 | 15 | ASSFNGLAANTGELF
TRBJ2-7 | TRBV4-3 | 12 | ASSQDSASGPKY
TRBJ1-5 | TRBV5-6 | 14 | ASSLSGVYSNQPQH
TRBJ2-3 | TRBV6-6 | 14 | ASSYRGGSSTDTQY
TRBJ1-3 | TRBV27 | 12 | ASSLRGSGNTIY
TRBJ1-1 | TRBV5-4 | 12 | ASSSGQLNTEAF
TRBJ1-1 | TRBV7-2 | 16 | ASSLIRTTGGLRGEAF
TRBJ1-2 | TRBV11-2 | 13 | ASRRTQQGDYGYT
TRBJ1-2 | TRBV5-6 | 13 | ASSCSGTECYGYT
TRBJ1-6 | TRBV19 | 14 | ASSTLRSSYNSPLH
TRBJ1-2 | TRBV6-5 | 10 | ASCRAGYGYT
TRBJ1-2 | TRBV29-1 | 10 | SVGGTGEGYT
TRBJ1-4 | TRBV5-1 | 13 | ASSARGGRDEKLF
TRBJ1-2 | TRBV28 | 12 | ASSNLRVNYGYT
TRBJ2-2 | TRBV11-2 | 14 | ASSSKGTVNTGELF
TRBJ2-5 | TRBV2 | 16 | ASSERGPGQGIRETQY
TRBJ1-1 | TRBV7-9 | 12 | ASRFEGVNTEAF
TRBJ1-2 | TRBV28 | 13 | ASRGDRAGPYGYT
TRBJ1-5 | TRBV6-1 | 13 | ASSEFGGGNQPQH
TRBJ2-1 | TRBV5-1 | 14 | ASSARGASGDNEQF
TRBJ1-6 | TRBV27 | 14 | ASSLSATVYNSPLH
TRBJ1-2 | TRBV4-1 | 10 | ASSLAGDGYT
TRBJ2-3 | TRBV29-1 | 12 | SVFRSGSTDTQY
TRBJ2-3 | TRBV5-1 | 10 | ASRTALDTQY
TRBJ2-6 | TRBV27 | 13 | ASSADPSGANVLT
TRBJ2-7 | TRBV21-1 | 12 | ASSKETKTYEQY
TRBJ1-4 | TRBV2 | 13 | ASTSDGPFIGKLF
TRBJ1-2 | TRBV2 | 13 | ASSEGGERGYGYT
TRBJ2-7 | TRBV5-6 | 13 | ASRTSRASFREQY
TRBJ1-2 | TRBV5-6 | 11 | ASSPGTVYGYT
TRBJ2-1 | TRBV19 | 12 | ASSVEAPHNEQF
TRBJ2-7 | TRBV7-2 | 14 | ASSLTSGRTTYEQY
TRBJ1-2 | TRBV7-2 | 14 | ASSLLDPGQSVGYT
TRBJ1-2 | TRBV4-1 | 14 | ASRDYKSRDNYGYT
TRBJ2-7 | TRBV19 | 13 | ASREGPGPPYEQY
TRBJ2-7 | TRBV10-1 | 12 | ANQEGQGKDEQY
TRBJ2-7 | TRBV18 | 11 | ASSRADLYEQY
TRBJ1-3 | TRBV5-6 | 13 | ASTNDLGGIDTIY
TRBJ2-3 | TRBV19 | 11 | ASSERGGDTQY
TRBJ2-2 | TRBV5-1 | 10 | ASSFTGGELF
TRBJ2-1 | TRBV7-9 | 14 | ASSLGESGERNEQF
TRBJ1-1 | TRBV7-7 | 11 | ASSSDRNTEAF
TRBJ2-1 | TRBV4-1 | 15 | ASSQETSGRAGDEQF
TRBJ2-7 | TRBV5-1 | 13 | ASSPSGGSSYEQY
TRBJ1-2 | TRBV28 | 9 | ASSTSGGYT